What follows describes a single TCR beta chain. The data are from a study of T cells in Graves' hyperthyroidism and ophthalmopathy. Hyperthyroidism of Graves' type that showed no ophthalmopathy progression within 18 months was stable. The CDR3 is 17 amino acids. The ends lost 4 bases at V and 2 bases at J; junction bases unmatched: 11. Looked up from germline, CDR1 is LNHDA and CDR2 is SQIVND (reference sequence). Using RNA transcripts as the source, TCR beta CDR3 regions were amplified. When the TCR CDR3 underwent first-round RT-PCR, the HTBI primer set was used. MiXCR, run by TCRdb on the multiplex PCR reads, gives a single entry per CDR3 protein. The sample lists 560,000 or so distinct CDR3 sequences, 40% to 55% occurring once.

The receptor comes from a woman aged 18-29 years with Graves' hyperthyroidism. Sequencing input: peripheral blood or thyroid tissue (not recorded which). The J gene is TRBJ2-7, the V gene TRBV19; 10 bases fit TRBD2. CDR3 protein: CASSNRLGLALTYEQYF. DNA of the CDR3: TGTGCCAGTAGTAATCGGTTGGGACTAGCGCTTACCTACGAGCAGTACTTC.